This T cell receptor (beta chain) is drawn from a study of T cell responses to AZD1222 COVID-19 vaccine. Germline CDR1 LGHDT, CDR2 YNNKEL (reference sequence). The J segment lost 4 bases and the V segment lost 3 bases, leaving 4 bases of the junction unmatched. The CDR3 has 14 residues. Using immunoSEQ multiplex PCR, the repertoire was profiled, and TCRdb retains in-frame clones only, with some absent. The sample yields 85,000 to 110,000 clones, approximately 88% seen once. This receptor was obtained from an adult in good health. The source was peripheral blood, collected on day 0 of AZD1222 vaccination. The chain employs TRBV3-1 (or the pseudogene TRBV3-2) and TRBJ1-2, with 8 bases that match TRBD1. The CDR3 coding sequence is TGTGCCAGCAGCCAGACAGGGGTACCCTATGGCTACACCTTC. Its translation is CASSQTGVPYGYTF.